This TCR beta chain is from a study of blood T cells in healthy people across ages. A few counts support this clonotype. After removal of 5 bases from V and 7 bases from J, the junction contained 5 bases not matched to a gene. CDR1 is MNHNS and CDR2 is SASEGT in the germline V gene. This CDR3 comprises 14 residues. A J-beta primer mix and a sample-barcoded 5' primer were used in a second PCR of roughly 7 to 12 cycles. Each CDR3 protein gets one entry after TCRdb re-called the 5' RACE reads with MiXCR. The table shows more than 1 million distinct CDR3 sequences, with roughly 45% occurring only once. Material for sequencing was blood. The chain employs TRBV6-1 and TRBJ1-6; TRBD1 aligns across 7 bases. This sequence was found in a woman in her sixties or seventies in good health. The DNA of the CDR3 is TGTGCCAGCAGTAGACAGGGAAAGAATTCACCCCTCCACTTT. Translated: CASSRQGKNSPLHF.